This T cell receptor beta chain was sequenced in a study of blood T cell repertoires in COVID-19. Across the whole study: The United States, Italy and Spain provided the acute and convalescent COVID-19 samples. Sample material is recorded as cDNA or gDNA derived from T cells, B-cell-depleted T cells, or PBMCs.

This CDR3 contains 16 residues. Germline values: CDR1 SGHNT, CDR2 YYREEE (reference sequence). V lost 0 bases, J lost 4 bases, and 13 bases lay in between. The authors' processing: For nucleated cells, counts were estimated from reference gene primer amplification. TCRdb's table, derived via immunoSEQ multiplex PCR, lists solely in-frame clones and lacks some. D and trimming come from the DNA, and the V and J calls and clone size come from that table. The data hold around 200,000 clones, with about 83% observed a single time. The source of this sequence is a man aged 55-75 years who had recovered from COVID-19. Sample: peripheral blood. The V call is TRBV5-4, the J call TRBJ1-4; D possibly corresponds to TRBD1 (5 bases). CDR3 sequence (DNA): TGTGCCAGCAGCTTGGCTGGTGGTCAGGGTAATGAAAAACTGTTTTTT. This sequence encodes CASSLAGGQGNEKLFF.